This passage covers 20 T cell receptor beta chains from one sample sequenced in a study of blood T cell repertoires in COVID-19. Produced via immunoSEQ multiplex PCR; TCRdb's table is partial and in-frame only. Of 100,000 or so clones in the sample, roughly 85% were seen once. The sample comprised peripheral blood. The receptors stem from a woman aged 70-85 years with active or convalescent COVID-19.

Notes on this clone: Within the sample, other DNA sequences also encode this same CDR3. The rearrangement links TRBV9 to TRBJ1-3, with 7 bases lining up with TRBD1. The CDR3 sequence is 15 residues long. Trimming took 2 bases from V and 1 from J; bases not matched to a gene: 3. The germline CDR1 and CDR2 sequences are SGDLS and YYNGEE. Written as DNA, the CDR3 is TGTGCCAGCAGCGTCGGGACAGATTCTGGAAACACCATATATTTT. Its translation is CASSVGTDSGNTIYF.

The chain couples TRBV6-2 or TRBV6-3 to TRBJ1-5; TRBD1 might be the D (6 bases). The CDR3 is 15 residues long. CDR1 and CDR2 (germline): MNHEY, SVGEGT. V was cut by 6 bases and J by 4 bases, with 16 bases left in between. The CDR3 sequence is CASSQAGGMNQPQHF. DNA for the CDR3: TGTGCCAGCAGCCAGGCGGGGGGCATGAATCAGCCCCAGCATTTT.

The chain carries TRBV6-5 and TRBJ1-2; D might be TRBD1 (5 bases). Deletions cut 7 bases from V and 4 bases from J, with 19 bases between. This CDR3 is built from 15 residues. CDR1 and CDR2 from the germline V gene are MNHEY and SVGAGI. CDR3 protein: CASITSGGGSYGYTF. CDR3 nucleotides: TGTGCCAGCATTACATCTGGGGGAGGATCCTATGGCTACACCTTC.

The rearrangement uses TRBV5-4 and TRBJ2-1; 10 bases map to TRBD2. Germline CDR1 is SGHNT and CDR2 is YYREEE (reference sequence). V shed 4 bases and J 0 bases; nucleotides not matched to a gene: 7. This CDR3 comprises 17 residues. The CDR3 coding sequence is TGTGCCAGCAGCAGAGCGGGGGGGAGTGGCTCCTACAATGAGCAGTTCTTC. Its protein product is CASSRAGGSGSYNEQFF.

The chain combines TRBV3-1 (or the pseudogene TRBV3-2) with TRBJ1-1, with D unclear. The CDR3 has 15 amino acids. Germline lookup yields CDR1 LGHDT and CDR2 YNNKEL (reference sequence). Trimming took 1 base from V and 5 from J, leaving 14 bases between them. For the CDR3, the DNA is TGTGCCAGCAGCCAAGCTGGCAGGACTGGGACTGAAGCTTTCTTT. Residues: CASSQAGRTGTEAFF.

V gene TRBV30 combines with J gene TRBJ2-3; 11 bases line up with TRBD2. Unmatched junction bases numbered 4, after V lost 2 bases and J lost 0 bases. Germline V gene lookup returns CDR1 GTSNPN and CDR2 SVGIG (reference sequence). CDR3 length: 16 residues. The CDR3 nucleotides are TGTGCCTGGAGTCCAGGGACTAGCGGTAGCACAGATACGCAGTATTTT. Translation gives CAWSPGTSGSTDTQYF.

The chain uses TRBV6-5 and TRBJ1-2, with TRBD1 as a possible D gene (5 bases). Per the germline V gene, CDR1 is MNHEY and CDR2 is SVGAGI. The germline V and J ends were trimmed by 11 bases and 8 bases, with 12 bases remaining between them. This CDR3 contains 10 residues. The CDR3 protein is CAAGRDGYTF. The CDR3 DNA reads as TGTGCCGCCGGGAGGGACGGCTACACCTTC.

The sample holds a few counts of this clone. The chain uses TRBV6-5 and TRBJ2-2; 14 bases are a match to TRBD2. CDR1 and CDR2 from the germline V gene are MNHEY and SVGAGI. The V gene end was trimmed by 7 bases and the J gene end by 5 bases; junction bases not matched to a gene: 3. The CDR3 contains 15 residues. CDR3 nucleotide sequence: TGTGCCAGCACCCGACTAGCGGGGGGGACCGGGGAGCTGTTTTTT. Translated, it gives CASTRLAGGTGELFF.

This rearrangement joins TRBV28 to TRBJ2-4, with a possible D match to TRBD1 (6 bases). The CDR3 spans 18 residues. V lost 7 bases, J lost 7 bases, and 29 bases lay in between. Germline assignment: CDR1 MDHEN and CDR2 SYDVKM. CDR3 in DNA: TGTGCCAGCACGGGATTCGACTTTCGTAAAGGGGGTCGGAACATTCAGTACTTC. Its protein is CASTGFDFRKGGRNIQYF.

The chain uses TRBV2 and TRBJ1-2, with D possibly being TRBD1 (5 bases). Trimming shortened V by 6 bases and J by 8 bases, and 19 bases separated the two germline ends. Germline CDR1 and CDR2: SNHLY and FYNNEI. There are 14 residues in the CDR3. The CDR3 loop reads CASSAGQEVEGYTF. CDR3 sequence (DNA): TGTGCCAGCAGCGCCGGACAAGAGGTAGAGGGCTACACCTTC.

V gene TRBV19 combines with J gene TRBJ2-5; D possibly corresponds to TRBD1 (5 bases). Germline values: CDR1 LNHDA, CDR2 SQIVND (reference sequence). Trimming left V 6 bases short and J 2 bases short, with 10 bases between. The CDR3 length is 13 residues. This CDR3 is CASSPHRQETQYF. In DNA, the CDR3 is TGTGCCAGTAGCCCCCACAGGCAAGAGACCCAGTACTTC.

The rearrangement uses TRBV5-6 and TRBJ1-5; TRBD1 is a possible D gene (6 bases). Trimming cost V 7 bases and J 6 bases, with 20 bases left between them. The CDR3 consists of 15 residues. In germline, CDR1 is SGHDT, CDR2 YYEEEE. CDR3 bases: TGTGCCAGCGCCCGAGCAGGGGAAGGAGGTCAGCCCCAGCATTTT. Translating it yields CASARAGEGGQPQHF.

This rearrangement joins TRBV7-9 to TRBJ1-2; possible D gene TRBD1, 6 bases. CDR1 is SEHNR and CDR2 is FQNEAQ in the germline V gene (reference sequence). Between the trimmed V and J ends, which lost 5 bases and 5 bases, there was a span of 18 bases. The CDR3 sequence is 15 residues long. As DNA, the CDR3 is TGTGCCAGCAGCCAAGACCCTGGACAGCCATATGGCTACACCTTC. Its translation: CASSQDPGQPYGYTF.

The genes are TRBV9 and TRBJ1-2; the D is unclear. The ends were cut back, 4 bases at V and 0 bases at J, with 13 bases in the middle. The germline V gene has CDR1 SGDLS and CDR2 YYNGEE. This CDR3 has 15 amino acids. The CDR3 DNA is TGTGCCAGCAGCCCCGGAGTGTCCTCTAACTATGGCTACACCTTC. Translation gives CASSPGVSSNYGYTF.

This clone was counted a few times. The chain employs TRBV5-6 and TRBJ1-5; D might be TRBD1 (6 bases). CDR1 is SGHDT, CDR2 YYEEEE, per germline. V was pared by 0 bases and J by 3 bases, with 16 bases between. This CDR3 spans 17 amino acids. The CDR3 spells CASSLGGGYSYNQPQHF. The CDR3 DNA reads TGTGCCAGCAGCTTGGGTGGGGGCTACAGTTACAATCAGCCCCAGCATTTT.

The CDR3 DNA sequence: TGTGCCAGCAGCCAGCCGGGACAGGGGGCTGGCTACACCTTC. The encoded protein is CASSQPGQGAGYTF. This chain joins TRBV11-2 and TRBJ1-2; TRBD1 agrees at 12 bases. The V segment lost 5 bases and the J segment 7 bases; nucleotides outside the gene matches: 5. There are 14 residues in the CDR3. The germline V gene encodes CDR1 SGHAT and CDR2 FQNNGV.

The sample holds a few counts of this clone. V gene TRBV28 combines with J gene TRBJ1-6; no clear D. The CDR3 sequence is 18 residues long. The germline CDR1 and CDR2 sequences are MDHEN and SYDVKM. Trimming shortened V by 3 bases and J by 10 bases, and 25 bases separated the two germline ends. DNA for the CDR3: TGTGCCAGCAGTTTTCTGACCCTACGGCGGGTCGGAGAGTCACCCCTCCACTTT. It yields the protein CASSFLTLRRVGESPLHF.

There are a few counts of this clone. CDR3 sequence: CASSPAPISYNEQFF. For the CDR3, the DNA is TGTGCCAGCAGCCCCGCGCCCATCTCCTACAATGAGCAGTTCTTC. V usage is TRBV3-1 (or the pseudogene TRBV3-2) and J usage is TRBJ2-1, with unresolved D. This CDR3 has 15 residues. The V gene lost 4 bases and the J gene lost 0 bases, with 10 bases spanning the gap. In germline, CDR1 is LGHDT, CDR2 YNNKEL (reference sequence).

V gene TRBV24-1 combines with J gene TRBJ2-3; TRBD2 agrees at 14 bases. This CDR3 region has 19 residues. Germline CDR1 is KGHDR and CDR2 is SFDVKD. V shed 4 bases and J 1 base; nucleotides not matched to a gene: 9. CDR3 bases: TGTGCCACCAGTGAACGTCCGGGACTAGCGGGGGCCCGCACAGATACGCAGTATTTT. Translating gives CATSERPGLAGARTDTQYF.

A word on this clone: The junction shows a germline mismatch at one end, possibly a read error. The gene calls are TRBV6-5 and TRBJ2-7; tentative D call: TRBD1 (6 bases). Per the germline V gene, CDR1 is MNHEY and CDR2 is SVGAGI. The CDR3 consists of 14 residues. The CDR3 region is CAGRDTPGNYEQYF. Written as DNA, the CDR3 is TGTGCCGGCAGGGACACACCAGGGAACTACGAGCAGTACTTC.